This entry describes one T cell receptor beta chain. Germline-derived CDR1 and CDR2 are LNHDA and SQIVND (reference sequence). With 5 bases removed from V and 0 bases from J, the gap between germline ends came to 17 bases. The CDR3 sequence is 17 residues long. These data originate in a study of T cells in Graves' hyperthyroidism and ophthalmopathy. The source material, RNA transcripts, was used to amplify TCR beta CDR3 regions. HTBI primers were the set used in a first-round RT-PCR of the TCR CDR3. TCRdb redid the calling of the multiplex PCR reads with MiXCR, one entry per CDR3 protein. The sample holds about 500,000 distinct CDR3 sequences, roughly a sixth seen once.

The sequence was collected from a woman between 18 and 29 years old with Graves' hyperthyroidism. The chain is built from TRBV19 and TRBJ2-4; D uncertain. The source material was blood. Here the CDR3 DNA reads TGTGCCAGTAGTCGGCGCTCGGCAGCTCTAGCCAAAAACATTCAGTACTTC. Translating gives CASSRRSAALAKNIQYF.